This T cell receptor (beta chain) was captured by sequencing in a study of cytomegalovirus exposure and HLA in healthy donors. Study-wide findings and caveats: A link between a missense DCLRE1C variant and TCR beta V- and J-gene trimming emerged from a later analysis.

Germline V lookup: CDR1 PRHDT, CDR2 FYEKMQ (reference sequence). Trimming removed 5 bases at V and 9 bases at J, with 14 bases between. The CDR3 spans 13 residues. PCR employed 60 Vbeta and 13 Jbeta primers. The assay was immunoSEQ multiplex PCR, and TCRdb's table has in-frame clones only and misses some. The table lists around 150,000 clones, 75% to 90% of them singletons. Points on this clone: Its specificity is not known.

V and J are TRBV13 and TRBJ2-1, with D perhaps TRBD2 (6 bases). The sequencing input was PBMCs. This TCR was sampled from a male donor in good health and CMV-seropositive. DNA for the CDR3: TGTGCCAGCAGCCTACGGGGGACTGCTGAGCAGTTCTTC. Amino acid sequence: CASSLRGTAEQFF.